This T cell receptor beta chain was documented in a study of blood T cell repertoires in COVID-19. As for the study in general: The origin of the acute and convalescent COVID-19 samples was the United States, Italy and Spain. From T cells, B-cell-depleted T cells, or PBMCs came the material, which was cDNA or gDNA.

As originally analysed: Reference gene primer amplification gave nucleated cell count estimates. Only in-frame clones appear in the TCRdb table, and some are missing; sequencing was by immunoSEQ multiplex PCR. That table furnishes V, J and clone size, whereas the DNA furnished D and trimming. The repertoire includes about 190,000 clones, roughly 80% of them detected once, and about 18% sits in the top ten. CDR3 length: 16 amino acids. Germline assignment: CDR1 MNHEY and CDR2 SVGEGT. The V end lost 2 bases, the J end lost 0 bases, and 11 bases lay between the germline ends. Sequencing was carried out using peripheral blood. This sequence joins TRBV6-2 or TRBV6-3 and TRBJ1-5, with D maybe TRBD1 (5 bases). The receptor's source is a man between 60 and 75 years old with active or convalescent COVID-19. CDR3 sequence: CASSYGGGHSNQPQHF. The CDR3, as DNA: TGTGCCAGCAGTTACGGGGGAGGGCATAGCAATCAGCCCCAGCATTTT.